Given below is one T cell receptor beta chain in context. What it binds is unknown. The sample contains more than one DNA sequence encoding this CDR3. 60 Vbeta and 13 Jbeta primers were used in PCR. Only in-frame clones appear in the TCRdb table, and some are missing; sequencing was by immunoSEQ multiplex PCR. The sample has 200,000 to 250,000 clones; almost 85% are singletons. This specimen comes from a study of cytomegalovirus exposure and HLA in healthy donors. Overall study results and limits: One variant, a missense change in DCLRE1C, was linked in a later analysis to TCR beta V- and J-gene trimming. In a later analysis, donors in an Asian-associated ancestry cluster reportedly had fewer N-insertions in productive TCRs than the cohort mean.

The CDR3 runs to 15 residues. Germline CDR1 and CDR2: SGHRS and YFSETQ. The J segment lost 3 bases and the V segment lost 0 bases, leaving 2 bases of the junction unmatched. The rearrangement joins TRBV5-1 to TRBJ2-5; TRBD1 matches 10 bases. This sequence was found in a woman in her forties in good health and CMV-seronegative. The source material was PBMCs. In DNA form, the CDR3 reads TGCGCCAGCAGCTTGGCGGGGACAGGGGAAGAGACCCAGTACTTC. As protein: CASSLAGTGEETQYF.